This TCR beta chain originates from a study of T cells in Graves' hyperthyroidism and ophthalmopathy. About the research overall: Initial diagnosis, before any treatment, was when peripheral blood was collected.

This clonotype was detected a few times. Its target is unknown. Study-wide results and limits: Within blood appeared most thyroid clonotypes that had expanded above 0.001.

RNA transcripts were the template for amplifying TCR beta CDR3 regions. HTBI primers were employed in a first-round RT-PCR of the TCR CDR3. MiXCR, run by TCRdb on the multiplex PCR reads, gives a single entry per CDR3 protein. The table records nearly 750,000 distinct CDR3 sequences, approximately 36% of them present only once. Stable Graves' hyperthyroidism denoted no ophthalmopathy progression over 18 months. Germline V gene lookup returns CDR1 LGHNA and CDR2 YSLEER. V shed 0 bases and J 4 bases; nucleotides not matched to a gene: 8. The CDR3 contains 16 residues. This clonotype was sampled from a woman aged 40 to 50 with Graves' hyperthyroidism. Source material: blood. The chain carries TRBV4-3 and TRBJ1-2; TRBD1 agrees at 7 bases. The CDR3, as DNA: TGCGCCAGCAGCCAAGATCGTAGGACAGGTCCCTATGGCTACACCTTC. This translates into CASSQDRRTGPYGYTF.